These 18 T cell receptor beta chains came from one sample sequenced in a study of T cells in Graves' hyperthyroidism and ophthalmopathy. From RNA transcripts, TCR beta CDR3 regions were amplified. Primed by the HTBI set, a first-round RT-PCR was run on the TCR CDR3. TCRdb recomputed calls from the multiplex PCR reads with MiXCR, one row per CDR3 protein. The data hold around 500,000 distinct CDR3 sequences, with about 14% observed a single time. Sequenced: blood. These receptors all stem from a woman aged 35 to 49 with Graves' hyperthyroidism.

This clonotype was seen a handful of times. V is TRBV6-5 and J is TRBJ2-7; 10 nucleotides line up with TRBD2. There are 17 residues in the CDR3. V was clipped by 7 bases and J by 3 bases; unmatched bases: 15. Germline CDR1 and CDR2: MNHEY and SVGAGI. CDR3 loop: CASTNRGSGRTNYEQYF. The CDR3 DNA follows: TGTGCCAGCACTAACCGAGGTAGCGGGAGGACCAACTACGAGCAGTACTTC.

This clonotype was seen more than once but under ten times. The chain links TRBV9 to TRBJ2-3; TRBD1 matches at 10 bases. Germline CDR1 and CDR2: SGDLS and YYNGEE. The ends lost 3 bases at V and 0 bases at J; junction bases unmatched: 7. The CDR3 totals 17 residues. The CDR3 region is CASSARGQGGSTDTQYF. CDR3 sequence (DNA): TGTGCCAGCAGCGCCCGAGGACAGGGGGGTAGCACAGATACGCAGTATTTT.

Remarks on this clonotype: A much bigger clone sits one base away, suggesting this may be a read error. The V and J genes are TRBV20-1 and TRBJ2-1; 7 bases match TRBD2. CDR3 length equals 13 residues. V shed 5 bases and J 7 bases; nucleotides not matched to a gene: 8. Germline CDR1 and CDR2: DFQATT and SNEGSKA (reference sequence). CDR3 region: CSALSTSQNEQFF. CDR3 nucleotides: TGCAGTGCTTTATCGACTAGCCAGAATGAGCAGTTCTTC.

This clonotype was seen many times. The CDR3 DNA reads TGTGCCAGCAGCACGTTGGGCGGGTCTTTACACTCCTACAATGAGCAGTTCTTC. It encodes CASSTLGGSLHSYNEQFF. J is TRBJ2-1 and V is TRBV7-9, with D possibly TRBD2 on 5 matching bases. The CDR3 length is 18 residues. The germline V gene has CDR1 SEHNR and CDR2 FQNEAQ (reference sequence). The ends were cut back, 5 bases at V and 0 bases at J, with 20 bases in the middle.

This clonotype was detected many times. The junction departs from the called germline gene at one end, perhaps through a read error. The gene calls are TRBV5-1 and TRBJ2-7; 12 bases map to TRBD2. The germline CDR1 and CDR2 sequences are SGHRS and YFSETQ. The CDR3 is 15 amino acids. CDR3 coding DNA: TGTGCCAGCAGTCTTGGACTAGCGGGACGCTACGAGCAGTACTTC. Translating gives CASSLGLAGRYEQYF.

This clonotype was picked up a small number of times. V usage is TRBV27 and J usage is TRBJ2-2; perhaps TRBD2 as D (5 bases). The CDR3 extends over 14 amino acids. Trimming removed 3 bases from V and 4 bases from J, with 9 bases in between. Germline V gene sequence: CDR1 MNHEY, CDR2 SMNVEV (reference sequence). As DNA, the CDR3 is TGTGCCAGCAGTTTCGGGGTAATCACCGGGGAGCTGTTTTTT. Translated, it gives CASSFGVITGELFF.

At least ten counts were recorded for this clonotype. The chain is built from TRBV2 and TRBJ2-2, with TRBD2 as a possible D gene (5 bases). In germline, CDR1 is SNHLY, CDR2 FYNNEI. The CDR3 runs 15 residues. V lost 6 bases to trimming and J lost 5 bases, with 16 bases between them. The DNA for the CDR3 is TGTGCCAGCAGCCCTGTTTCGGGGTTTACCGGGGAGCTGTTTTTT. Translating gives CASSPVSGFTGELFF.

In its sample, this clonotype was seen many times. The V and J genes are TRBV7-2 and TRBJ1-6; 7 positions match TRBD1. The CDR3 contains 15 residues. The V gene's germline CDR1 is SGHTA and CDR2 FQGNSA. V gave up 5 bases and J gave up 11 bases; unmatched junction bases: 12. The CDR3 region is CASSPPGGGSAPLHF. Written as DNA, the CDR3 is TGTGCCAGCAGCCCACCAGGGGGAGGAAGCGCACCCCTCCACTTT.

J is TRBJ2-5 and V is TRBV7-9; D is ambiguous. This CDR3 is 12 amino acids long. V shed 7 bases and J shed 1 base, with 7 bases lying between them. Germline CDR1 SEHNR, CDR2 FQNEAQ (reference sequence). The DNA for the CDR3 is TGTGCCAGCAACCCGTTCCAAGAGACCCAGTACTTC. This sequence encodes CASNPFQETQYF.

This clonotype showed up many times. The CDR3 is CAWSRNEKLFF. As DNA, the CDR3 is TGTGCCTGGAGTCGGAATGAAAAACTGTTTTTT. The chain has TRBV30 and TRBJ1-4; no clear D gene. The germline gives CDR1 GTSNPN, CDR2 SVGIG (reference sequence). This CDR3 contains 11 residues. V was shortened by 2 bases and J by 5 bases, with 3 bases between the two germline ends.

In its sample, this clonotype was seen many times. The chain employs TRBV20-1 and TRBJ1-5, with D unresolved. The V end was cut by 3 bases, the J end by 2 bases, with 14 bases between. CDR1 and CDR2 from the germline V gene are DFQATT and SNEGSKA (reference sequence). This CDR3 is 15 amino acids long. Here the CDR3 reads CSARTLFTGNQPQHF. In DNA, the CDR3 is TGCAGTGCTAGGACCCTGTTTACAGGCAATCAGCCCCAGCATTTT.

This clonotype has ten or more counts. The chain links TRBV3-1 to TRBJ1-1, with TRBD1 as a possible D gene (5 bases). Trimming cost V 4 bases and J 7 bases, with 13 bases left between them. Germline V CDR1 and CDR2: LGHDT, YNNKEL (reference sequence). The CDR3 runs to 13 residues. In nucleotides, the CDR3 is TGTGCCAGCAGCCCCTGGCAGGGTAATGAAGCTTTCTTT. As protein: CASSPWQGNEAFF. Full variable domain (rest looked up from reference TRBV3-1 and TRBJ1-1): DTAVSQTPKYLVTQMGNDKSIKCEQNLGHDTMYWYKQDSKKFLKIMFSYNNKELIINETVPNRFSPKSPDKAHLNLHINSLELGDSAVYFCASSPWQGNEAFFGQGTRLTVV.

This clonotype has ten or more counts. The CDR3 bases are TGTGCCAGCAGTCCCCCAATGACTGAAGCTTTCTTT. This encodes CASSPPMTEAFF. The chain joins TRBV2 to TRBJ1-1; no firm D call. The V gene's germline CDR1 is SNHLY and CDR2 FYNNEI. V was cut by 5 bases and J by 5 bases, with 9 bases left in between. This CDR3 region has 12 residues.

This clonotype was counted at least ten times. The chain couples TRBV11-2 to TRBJ1-6, with a weak D call TRBD1 (5 bases). CDR1 is SGHAT and CDR2 is FQNNGV in the germline V gene. The CDR3 spans 13 residues. V was shortened by 4 bases and J by 6 bases, with 7 bases between the two germline ends. CDR3 protein: CASSYQGNSPLHF. Written as DNA, the CDR3 is TGTGCCAGCAGCTACCAGGGTAATTCACCCCTCCACTTT. The full variable domain, in which reference TRBV11-2 and TRBJ1-6 provide the parts outside the CDR3, is EAGVAQSPRYKIIEKRQSVAFWCNPISGHATLYWYQQILGQGPKLLIQFQNNGVVDDSQLPKDRFSAERLKGVDSTLKIQPAKLEDSAVYLCASSYQGNSPLHFGNGTRLTVT.

In this sample, this clonotype turned up a few times. The chain uses TRBV30 and TRBJ2-7; TRBD1 matches 12 bases. The CDR3 has 16 residues. Germline assignment: CDR1 GTSNPN and CDR2 SVGIG (reference sequence). V dropped 4 bases and J dropped 7; count of bases not matched to a gene: 14. CDR3 sequence: CAWTTGGQGAPNEQYF. The CDR3 region has the DNA TGTGCCTGGACCACTGGGGGACAGGGGGCGCCCAATGAGCAGTACTTC.

This chain links TRBV3-1 with TRBJ1-4; no definite D call. The germline V and J ends were trimmed by 1 base and 8 bases, with 14 bases remaining between them. Germline V gene sequence: CDR1 LGHDT, CDR2 YNNKEL (reference sequence). The CDR3 extends over 15 amino acids. The CDR3 is CASSQVRVEGEKLFF. The CDR3 bases are TGTGCCAGCAGCCAAGTTCGTGTGGAGGGAGAAAAACTGTTTTTT.

The table lists this clonotype with a few counts. CDR3 in DNA: TGTGCCAGCAGCTTATCTACGGGGACAGATCTGTTTTTT. Amino acid sequence: CASSLSTGTDLFF. The chain carries TRBV13 and TRBJ2-2; 7 positions agree with TRBD1. In germline, CDR1 is PRHDT, CDR2 FYEKMQ (reference sequence). The CDR3 is 13 amino acids. With V trimmed by 2 bases and J by 14 bases, 8 bases remained unmatched. The variable domain in full, completed from reference TRBV13 and TRBJ2-2, reads AAGVIQSPRHLIKEKRETATLKCYPIPRHDTVYWYQQGPGQDPQFLISFYEKMQSDKGSIPDRFSAQQFSDYHSELNMSSLELGDSALYFCASSLSTGTDLFFGEGSRLTVL.

This clonotype was detected only a few times. V usage is TRBV28 and J usage is TRBJ2-1; TRBD2 matches at 8 bases. From germline, CDR1 is MDHEN and CDR2 SYDVKM. Trimming removed 7 bases from V and 8 bases from J; junction bases left unmatched: 7. This CDR3 spans 13 amino acids. The CDR3 DNA is TGTGCCAGCAACGACGGGAGGGCCCATGAGCAGTTCTTC. It is translated as CASNDGRAHEQFF.